These T cell receptor beta chains were read from a single sample in a study of blood T cell repertoires in COVID-19. Method: immunoSEQ multiplex PCR; TCRdb's copy keeps in-frame clones and lacks some. In the table there are about 200,000 clones, roughly 85% of which are singletons. The source material was peripheral blood. The source of these receptors is a young man who had recovered from COVID-19. Each CDR3 is given with its conserved first and last residue. Each record gives: J gene, V gene, CDR3 protein.

J gene: TRBJ2-7
V gene: TRBV5-6
CDR3 protein: CASSPWDKSSYEQYF

J gene: TRBJ2-3
V gene: TRBV11-3
CDR3 protein: CASSLGADTQYF

J gene: TRBJ2-7
V gene: TRBV7-9
CDR3 protein: CASSPGLAGSLSYEQYF

J gene: TRBJ2-7
V gene: TRBV7-8
CDR3 protein: CASSQSSYEQYF

J gene: TRBJ1-1
V gene: TRBV18
CDR3 protein: CASSPYRGIVSTEAFF

J gene: TRBJ1-1
V gene: TRBV6-5
CDR3 protein: CASSPGQYTEAFF

J gene: TRBJ1-6
V gene: TRBV6-1
CDR3 protein: CASSETGIVSPLHF

J gene: TRBJ1-2
V gene: TRBV2
CDR3 protein: CASSELTGQENGYTF

J gene: TRBJ2-7
V gene: TRBV4-3
CDR3 protein: CASSPASGGAYEQYF

J gene: TRBJ1-1
V gene: TRBV25-1
CDR3 protein: CASSEYGSEAFF

J gene: TRBJ2-7
V gene: TRBV11-2
CDR3 protein: CASSSQGLIDYEQYF

J gene: TRBJ1-5
V gene: TRBV6-5
CDR3 protein: CASSLRGNQPQHF

J gene: TRBJ1-2
V gene: TRBV30
CDR3 protein: CAGQLQGRGGYTF

J gene: TRBJ2-2
V gene: TRBV2
CDR3 protein: CASSNREVGELFF

J gene: TRBJ2-1
V gene: TRBV5-1
CDR3 protein: CASREGGYEQFF

J gene: TRBJ1-3
V gene: TRBV30
CDR3 protein: CACTTGDRNTIYF

J gene: TRBJ1-2
V gene: TRBV19
CDR3 protein: CASSPHRDTSYGYTF

J gene: TRBJ2-3
V gene: TRBV3-1/TRBV3-2
CDR3 protein: CASSLGTYTDTQYF

J gene: TRBJ2-2
V gene: TRBV11-2
CDR3 protein: CASSLARYDAEANTGELFF

J gene: TRBJ2-1
V gene: TRBV14
CDR3 protein: CASRPIDFYNEQFF

J gene: TRBJ2-1
V gene: TRBV7-2
CDR3 protein: CASSEGPGHAYNEQFF

J gene: TRBJ2-7
V gene: TRBV15
CDR3 protein: CATGQGLYYEQYF

J gene: TRBJ2-5
V gene: TRBV7-6
CDR3 protein: CASTPLTNVETQYF

J gene: TRBJ2-1
V gene: TRBV5-1
CDR3 protein: CASSLGTGTSGGNEQFF

J gene: TRBJ2-7
V gene: TRBV5-1
CDR3 protein: CASSLVPAQGYEQYF

J gene: TRBJ2-3
V gene: TRBV7-2
CDR3 protein: CASSPEGVGADTQYF

J gene: TRBJ1-1
V gene: TRBV5-1
CDR3 protein: CASSLNWGQIHTEAFF

J gene: TRBJ2-2
V gene: TRBV28
CDR3 protein: CATLPGVNTGELFF

J gene: TRBJ1-2
V gene: TRBV19
CDR3 protein: CASTPTGTGFREYGYTF